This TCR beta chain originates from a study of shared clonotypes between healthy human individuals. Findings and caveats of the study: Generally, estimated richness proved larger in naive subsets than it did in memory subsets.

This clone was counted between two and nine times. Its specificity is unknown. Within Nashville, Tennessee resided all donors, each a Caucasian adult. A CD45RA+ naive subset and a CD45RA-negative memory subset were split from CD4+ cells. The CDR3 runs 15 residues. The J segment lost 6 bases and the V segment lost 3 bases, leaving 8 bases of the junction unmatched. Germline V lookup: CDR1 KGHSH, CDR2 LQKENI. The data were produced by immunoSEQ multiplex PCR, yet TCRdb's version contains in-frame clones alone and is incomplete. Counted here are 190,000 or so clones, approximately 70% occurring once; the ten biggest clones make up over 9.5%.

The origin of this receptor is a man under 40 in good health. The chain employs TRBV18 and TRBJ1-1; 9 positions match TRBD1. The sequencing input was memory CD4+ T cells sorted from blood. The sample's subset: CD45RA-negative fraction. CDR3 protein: CASSPGTGKMAEAFF. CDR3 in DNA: TGTGCCAGCTCACCGGGGACAGGGAAGATGGCTGAAGCTTTCTTT.